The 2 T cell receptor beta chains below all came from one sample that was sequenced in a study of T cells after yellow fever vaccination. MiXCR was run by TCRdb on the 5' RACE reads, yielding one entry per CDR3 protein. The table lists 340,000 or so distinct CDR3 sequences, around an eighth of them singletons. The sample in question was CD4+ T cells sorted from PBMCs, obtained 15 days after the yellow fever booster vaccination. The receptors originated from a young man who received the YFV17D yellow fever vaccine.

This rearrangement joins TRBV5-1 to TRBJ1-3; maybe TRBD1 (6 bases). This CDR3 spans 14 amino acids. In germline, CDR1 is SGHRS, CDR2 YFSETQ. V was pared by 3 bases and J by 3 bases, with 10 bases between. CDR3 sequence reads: CASSSQGFGNTIYF. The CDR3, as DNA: TGCGCCAGCAGCTCACAGGGATTTGGAAACACCATATATTTT.

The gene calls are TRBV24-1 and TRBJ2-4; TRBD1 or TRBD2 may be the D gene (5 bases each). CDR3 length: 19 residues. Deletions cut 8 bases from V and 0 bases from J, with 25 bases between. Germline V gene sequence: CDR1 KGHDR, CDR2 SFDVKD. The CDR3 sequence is CATIFLQTPGPLAKNIQYF. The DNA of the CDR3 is TGTGCCACCATCTTCCTCCAAACCCCGGGACCACTAGCCAAAAACATTCAGTACTTC.